The T cell receptor beta chain described here comes from a study of blood T cell repertoires in COVID-19. In the original processing: Nucleated cell counts were estimated from reference gene primer amplification. The data were produced by immunoSEQ multiplex PCR, yet TCRdb's version contains in-frame clones alone and is incomplete. V, J and clone size derive from that table, while D and trimming were established from the DNA sequence. Counted here are fewer than 450,000 clones, approximately 90% occurring once; the ten biggest clones make up roughly an eighth. Patients at the Seattle site were enrolled during active infection and followed longitudinally. Trimming stripped 10 bases from V and 10 bases from J, with 12 bases between. Germline V gene sequence: CDR1 MDHEN, CDR2 SYDVKM. There are 10 residues in the CDR3.

This TCR came from a woman between 45 and 60 years old with COVID-19, enrolled during active disease. Material for sequencing was peripheral blood. The chain is built from TRBV28 and TRBJ2-3, with no clear D. Here the CDR3 reads CATRFTAQYF. In DNA, the CDR3 is TGTGCCACTCGTTTTACGGCGCAGTATTTT.